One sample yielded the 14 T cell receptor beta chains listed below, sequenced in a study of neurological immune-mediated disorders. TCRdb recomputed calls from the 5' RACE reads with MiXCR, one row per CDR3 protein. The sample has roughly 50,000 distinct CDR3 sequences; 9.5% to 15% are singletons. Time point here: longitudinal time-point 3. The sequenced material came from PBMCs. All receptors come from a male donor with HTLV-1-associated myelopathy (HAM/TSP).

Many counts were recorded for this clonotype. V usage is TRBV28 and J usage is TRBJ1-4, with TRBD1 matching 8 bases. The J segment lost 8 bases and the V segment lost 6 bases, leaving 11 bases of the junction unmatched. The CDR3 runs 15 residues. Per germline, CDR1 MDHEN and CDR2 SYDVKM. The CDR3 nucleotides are TGTGCCAGCAGCTTTCCAGGGGGCCGTGAGGAAAAACTGTTTTTT. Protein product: CASSFPGGREEKLFF. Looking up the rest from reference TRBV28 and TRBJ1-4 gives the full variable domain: DVKVTQSSRYLVKRTGEKVFLECVQDMDHENMFWYRQDPGLGLRLIYFSYDVKMKEKGDIPEGYSVSREKKERFSLILESASTNQTSMYLCASSFPGGREEKLFFGSGTQLSVL.

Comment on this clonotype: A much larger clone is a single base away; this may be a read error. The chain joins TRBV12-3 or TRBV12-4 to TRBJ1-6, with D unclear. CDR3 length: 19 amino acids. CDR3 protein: CASSPRRRATFGRASTLHF. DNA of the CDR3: TGTGCCAGCAGTCCAAGGAGGAGGGCCACCTTCGGGCGGGCTTCAACCCTCCACTTT.

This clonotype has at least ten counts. This CDR3 is CASSSTGNTGELFF. In DNA, the CDR3 is TGTGCCAGCAGTTCGACAGGGAACACCGGGGAGCTGTTTTTT. This chain connects TRBV12-3 or TRBV12-4 to TRBJ2-2, with D maybe TRBD1 (6 bases). The length of the CDR3 is 14 residues. Trimming left V 4 bases short and J 1 base short, with 7 bases between.

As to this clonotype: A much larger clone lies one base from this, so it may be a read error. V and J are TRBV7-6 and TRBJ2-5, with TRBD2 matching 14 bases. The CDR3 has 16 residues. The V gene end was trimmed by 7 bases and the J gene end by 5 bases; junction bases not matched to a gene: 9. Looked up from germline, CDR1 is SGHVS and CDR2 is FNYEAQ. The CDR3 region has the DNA TGTGCCAGCATCTTCCCACGGACTAGCGGGGGGGAGACCCAGTACTTC. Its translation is CASIFPRTSGGETQYF.

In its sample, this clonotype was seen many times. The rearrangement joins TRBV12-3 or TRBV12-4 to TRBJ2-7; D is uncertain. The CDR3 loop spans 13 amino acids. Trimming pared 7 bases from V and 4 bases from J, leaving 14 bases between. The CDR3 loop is CASTSQSPYEQYF. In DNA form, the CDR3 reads TGTGCCAGCACCTCCCAGTCTCCATACGAGCAGTACTTC.

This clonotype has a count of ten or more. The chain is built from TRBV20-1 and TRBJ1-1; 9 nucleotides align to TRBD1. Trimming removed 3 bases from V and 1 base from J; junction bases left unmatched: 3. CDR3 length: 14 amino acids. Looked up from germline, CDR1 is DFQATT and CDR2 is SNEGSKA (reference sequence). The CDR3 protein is CSARSQGANTEAFF. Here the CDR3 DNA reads TGCAGTGCTAGGTCACAGGGGGCGAACACTGAAGCTTTCTTT.

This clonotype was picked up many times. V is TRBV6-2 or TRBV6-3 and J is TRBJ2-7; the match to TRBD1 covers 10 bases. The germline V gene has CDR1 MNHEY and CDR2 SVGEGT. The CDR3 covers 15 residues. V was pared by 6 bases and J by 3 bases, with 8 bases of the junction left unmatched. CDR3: CASSNAGQGRYEQYF. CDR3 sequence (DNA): TGTGCCAGCAGCAACGCGGGACAGGGGCGCTACGAGCAGTACTTC.

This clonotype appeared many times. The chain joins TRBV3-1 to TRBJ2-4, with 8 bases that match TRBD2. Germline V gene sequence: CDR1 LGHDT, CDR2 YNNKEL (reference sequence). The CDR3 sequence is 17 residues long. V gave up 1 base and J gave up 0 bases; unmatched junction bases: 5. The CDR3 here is CASSQASGGAAKNIQYF. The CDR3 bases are TGTGCCAGCAGCCAAGCCTCGGGAGGGGCAGCCAAAAACATTCAGTACTTC. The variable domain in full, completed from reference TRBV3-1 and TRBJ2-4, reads DTAVSQTPKYLVTQMGNDKSIKCEQNLGHDTMYWYKQDSKKFLKIMFSYNNKELIINETVPNRFSPKSPDKAHLNLHINSLELGDSAVYFCASSQASGGAAKNIQYFGAGTRLSVL.

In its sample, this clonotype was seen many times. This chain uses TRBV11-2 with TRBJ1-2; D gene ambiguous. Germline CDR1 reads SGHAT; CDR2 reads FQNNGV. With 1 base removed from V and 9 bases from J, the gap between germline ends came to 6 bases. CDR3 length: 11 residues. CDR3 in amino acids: CASSLVGSYTF. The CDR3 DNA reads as TGTGCCAGCAGCTTAGTTGGGAGCTACACCTTC.

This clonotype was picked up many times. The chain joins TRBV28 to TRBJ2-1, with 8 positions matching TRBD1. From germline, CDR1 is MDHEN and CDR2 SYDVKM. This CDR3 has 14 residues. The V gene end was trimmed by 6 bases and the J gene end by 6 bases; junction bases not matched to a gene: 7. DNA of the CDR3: TGTGCCAGCAGACAAATGACAGGGGCCAATGAGCAGTTCTTC. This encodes CASRQMTGANEQFF.

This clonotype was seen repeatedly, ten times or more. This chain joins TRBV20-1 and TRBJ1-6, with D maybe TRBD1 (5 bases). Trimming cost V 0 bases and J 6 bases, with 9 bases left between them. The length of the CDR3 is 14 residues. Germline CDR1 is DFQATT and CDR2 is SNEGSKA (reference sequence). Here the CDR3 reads CSARDSGRNSPLHF. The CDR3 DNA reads TGCAGTGCTAGAGATTCGGGACGTAATTCACCCCTCCACTTT.

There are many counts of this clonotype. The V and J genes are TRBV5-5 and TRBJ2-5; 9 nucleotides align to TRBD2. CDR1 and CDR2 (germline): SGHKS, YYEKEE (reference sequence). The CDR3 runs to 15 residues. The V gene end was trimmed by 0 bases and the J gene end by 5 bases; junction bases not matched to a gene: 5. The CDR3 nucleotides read TGTGCCAGCAGCTTGGTAGCGGGGGTTCCGGAGACCCAGTACTTC. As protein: CASSLVAGVPETQYF.

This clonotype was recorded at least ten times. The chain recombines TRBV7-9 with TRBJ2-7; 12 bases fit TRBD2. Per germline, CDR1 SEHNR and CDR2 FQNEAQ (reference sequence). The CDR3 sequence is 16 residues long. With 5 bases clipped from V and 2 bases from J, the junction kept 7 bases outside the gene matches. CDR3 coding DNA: TGTGCCAGCAGCACTACTAGCGGGGGGACAACCTACGAGCAGTACTTC. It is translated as CASSTTSGGTTYEQYF.

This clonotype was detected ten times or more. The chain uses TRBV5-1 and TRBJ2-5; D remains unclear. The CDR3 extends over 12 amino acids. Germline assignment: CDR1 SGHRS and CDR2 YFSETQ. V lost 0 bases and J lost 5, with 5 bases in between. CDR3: CASSLDGETQYF. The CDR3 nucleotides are TGCGCCAGCAGCTTGGATGGTGAGACCCAGTACTTC.